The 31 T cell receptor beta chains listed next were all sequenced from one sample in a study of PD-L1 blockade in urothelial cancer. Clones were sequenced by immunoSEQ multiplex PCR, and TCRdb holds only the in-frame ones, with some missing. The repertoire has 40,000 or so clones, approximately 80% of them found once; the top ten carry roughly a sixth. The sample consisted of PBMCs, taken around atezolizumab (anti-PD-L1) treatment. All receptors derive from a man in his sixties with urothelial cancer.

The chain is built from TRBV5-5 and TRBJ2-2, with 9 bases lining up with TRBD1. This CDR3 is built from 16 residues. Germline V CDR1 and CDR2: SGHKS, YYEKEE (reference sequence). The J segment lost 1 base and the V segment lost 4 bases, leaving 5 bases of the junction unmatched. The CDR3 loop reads CASSQNRGQNTGELFF. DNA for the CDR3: TGTGCCAGCAGCCAAAACAGGGGGCAGAACACCGGGGAGCTGTTTTTT.

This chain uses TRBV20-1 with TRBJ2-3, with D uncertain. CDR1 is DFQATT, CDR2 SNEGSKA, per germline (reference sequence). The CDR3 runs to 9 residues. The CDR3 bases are TGCACTTTATCAGATACGCAGTATTTT. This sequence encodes CTLSDTQYF.

This CDR3 is CASLLSKTRGRVGQPQHF. The DNA of the CDR3 is TGTGCCAGCTTATTATCAAAGACCAGGGGGCGCGTTGGTCAGCCCCAGCATTTT. This sequence joins TRBV21-1 and TRBJ1-5; the D call TRBD1 from the table was never checked on the DNA. TRBV21-1 has pseudogene status. The CDR3 runs to 18 residues.

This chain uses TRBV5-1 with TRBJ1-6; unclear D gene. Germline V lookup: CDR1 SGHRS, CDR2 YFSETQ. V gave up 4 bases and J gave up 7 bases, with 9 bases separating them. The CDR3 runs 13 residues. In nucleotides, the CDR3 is TGCGCCAGCAGCATGAACATGAATTCACCCCTCCACTTT. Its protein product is CASSMNMNSPLHF. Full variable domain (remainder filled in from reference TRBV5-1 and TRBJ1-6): KAGVTQTPRYLIKTRGQQVTLSCSPISGHRSVSWYQQTPGQGLQFLFEYFSETQRNKGNFPGRFSGRQFSNSRSEMNVSTLELGDSALYLCASSMNMNSPLHFGNGTRLTVT.

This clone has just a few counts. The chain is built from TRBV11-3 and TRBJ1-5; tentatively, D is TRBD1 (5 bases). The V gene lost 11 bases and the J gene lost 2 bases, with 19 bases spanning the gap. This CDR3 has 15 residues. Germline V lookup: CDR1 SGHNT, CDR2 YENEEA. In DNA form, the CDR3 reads TGTGCCCCCCAGGGCCCGGGGGTTGGCAATCAGCCCCAGCATTTT. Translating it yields CAPQGPGVGNQPQHF.

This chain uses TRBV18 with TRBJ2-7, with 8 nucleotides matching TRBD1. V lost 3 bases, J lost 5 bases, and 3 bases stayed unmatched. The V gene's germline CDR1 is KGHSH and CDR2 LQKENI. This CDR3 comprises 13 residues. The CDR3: CASSPRTGHEQYF. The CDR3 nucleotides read TGTGCCAGCTCACCTCGGACAGGGCACGAGCAGTACTTC. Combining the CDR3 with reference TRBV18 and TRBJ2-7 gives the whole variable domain NAGVMQNPRHLVRRRGQEARLRCSPMKGHSHVYWYRQLPEEGLKFMVYLQKENIIDESGMPKERFSAEFPKEGPSILRIQQVVRGDSAAYFCASSPRTGHEQYFGPGTRLTVT.

The CDR3 nucleotides read TGTGCCAGCAGTATTTGGAGAGATACGCAGTATTTT. Amino acid sequence: CASSIWRDTQYF. J is TRBJ2-3 and V is TRBV5-8, with D unclear. CDR1 SGHTS and CDR2 YDEGEE come from the germline V gene. The CDR3 totals 12 residues. V lost 5 bases and J lost 5, with 9 bases in between.

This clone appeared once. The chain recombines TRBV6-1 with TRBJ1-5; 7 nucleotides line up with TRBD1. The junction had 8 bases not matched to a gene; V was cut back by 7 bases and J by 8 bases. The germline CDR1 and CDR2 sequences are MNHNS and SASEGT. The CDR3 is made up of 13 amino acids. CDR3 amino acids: CASKLTGFEPQHF. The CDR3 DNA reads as TGTGCCAGCAAATTGACAGGGTTTGAGCCCCAGCATTTT.

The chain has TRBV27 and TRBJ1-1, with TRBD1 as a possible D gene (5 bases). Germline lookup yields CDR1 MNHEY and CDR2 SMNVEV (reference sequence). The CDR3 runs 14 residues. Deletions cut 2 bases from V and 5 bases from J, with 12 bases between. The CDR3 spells CASSLAGGSTEAFF. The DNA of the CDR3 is TGTGCCAGCAGTTTAGCGGGGGGGTCAACTGAAGCTTTCTTT.

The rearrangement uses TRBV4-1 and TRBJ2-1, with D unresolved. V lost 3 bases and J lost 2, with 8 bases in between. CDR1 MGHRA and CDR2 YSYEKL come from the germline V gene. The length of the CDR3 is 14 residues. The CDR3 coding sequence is TGCGCCAGCAGCCACGAGTCCCCCTACAATGAGCAGTTCTTC. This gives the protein CASSHESPYNEQFF.

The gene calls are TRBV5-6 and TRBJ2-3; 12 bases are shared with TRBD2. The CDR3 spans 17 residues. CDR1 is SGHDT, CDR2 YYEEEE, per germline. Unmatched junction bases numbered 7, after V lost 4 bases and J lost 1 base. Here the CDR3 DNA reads TGTGCCAGCAGCAGGACTAGCGGGGCTGGAGGCACAGATACGCAGTATTTT. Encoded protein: CASSRTSGAGGTDTQYF.

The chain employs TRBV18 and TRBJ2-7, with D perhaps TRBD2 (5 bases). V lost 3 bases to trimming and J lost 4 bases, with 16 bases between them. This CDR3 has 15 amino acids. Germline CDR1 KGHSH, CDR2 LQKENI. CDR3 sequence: CASSPRRPGDYEQYF. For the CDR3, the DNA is TGTGCCAGCTCACCGCGTCGACCCGGGGATTACGAGCAGTACTTC.

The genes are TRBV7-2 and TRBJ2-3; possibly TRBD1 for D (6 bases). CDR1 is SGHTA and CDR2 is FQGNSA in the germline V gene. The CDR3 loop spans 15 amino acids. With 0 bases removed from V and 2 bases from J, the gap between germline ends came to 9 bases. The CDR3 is CASSLAGALTDTQYF. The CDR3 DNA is TGTGCCAGCAGCTTAGCGGGGGCGCTCACAGATACGCAGTATTTT.

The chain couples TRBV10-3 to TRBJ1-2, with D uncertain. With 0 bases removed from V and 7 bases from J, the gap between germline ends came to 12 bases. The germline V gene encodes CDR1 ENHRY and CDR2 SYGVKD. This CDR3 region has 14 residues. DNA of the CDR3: TGTGCCATCAGTGAGTCATCGGCAGCGAGTGGCTACACCTTC. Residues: CAISESSAASGYTF.

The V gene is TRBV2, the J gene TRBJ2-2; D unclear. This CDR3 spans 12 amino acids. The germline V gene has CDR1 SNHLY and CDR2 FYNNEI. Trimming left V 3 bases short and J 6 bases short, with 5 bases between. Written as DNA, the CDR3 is TGTGCCAGCAGTGACTCCGCCGGGGAGCTGTTTTTT. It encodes CASSDSAGELFF.

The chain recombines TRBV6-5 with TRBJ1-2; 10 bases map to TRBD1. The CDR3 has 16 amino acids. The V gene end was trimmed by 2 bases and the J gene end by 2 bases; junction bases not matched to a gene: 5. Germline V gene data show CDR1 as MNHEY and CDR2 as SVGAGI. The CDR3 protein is CASSYARTGGNYGYTF. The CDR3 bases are TGTGCCAGCAGTTACGCAAGGACAGGGGGGAACTATGGCTACACCTTC.

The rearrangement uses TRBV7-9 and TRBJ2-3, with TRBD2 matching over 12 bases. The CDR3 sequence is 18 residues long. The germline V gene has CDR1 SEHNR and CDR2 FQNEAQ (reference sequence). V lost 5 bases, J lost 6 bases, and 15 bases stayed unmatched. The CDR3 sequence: CASSPLGRLAGGLDTQYF. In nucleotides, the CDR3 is TGTGCCAGCAGCCCCCTTGGGCGGCTAGCGGGGGGGTTGGATACGCAGTATTTT.

CDR3 in amino acids: CASSQGGSPYEQYF. CDR3 sequence (DNA): TGTGCCAGCAGCCAAGGGGGCAGCCCCTACGAGCAGTACTTC. The gene calls are TRBV14 and TRBJ2-7, with D maybe TRBD1 (5 bases). Trimming stripped 1 base from V and 2 bases from J, with 9 bases between. CDR3 length equals 14 residues. Germline CDR1 and CDR2: SGHDN and FVKESK.

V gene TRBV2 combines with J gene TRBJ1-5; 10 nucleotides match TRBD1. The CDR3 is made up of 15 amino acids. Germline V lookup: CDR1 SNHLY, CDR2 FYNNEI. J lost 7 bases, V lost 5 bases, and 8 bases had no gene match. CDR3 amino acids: CASSRIGTGDQPQHF. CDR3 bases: TGTGCCAGCAGTCGAATCGGGACAGGGGACCAGCCCCAGCATTTT.

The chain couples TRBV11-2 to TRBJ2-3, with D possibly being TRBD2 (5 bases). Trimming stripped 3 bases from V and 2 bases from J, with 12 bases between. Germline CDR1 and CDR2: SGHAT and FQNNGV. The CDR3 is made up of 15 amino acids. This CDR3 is CASSFGTGITDTQYF. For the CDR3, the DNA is TGTGCCAGCAGCTTTGGCACGGGGATCACAGATACGCAGTATTTT.

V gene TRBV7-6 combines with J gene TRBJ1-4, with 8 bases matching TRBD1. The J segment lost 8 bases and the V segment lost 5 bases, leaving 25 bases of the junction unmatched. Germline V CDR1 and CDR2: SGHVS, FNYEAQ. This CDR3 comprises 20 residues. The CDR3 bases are TGTGCCAGCAGCCCTTTCGATTCGGACAGGGAGCATGGAGATGAGGAAAAACTGTTTTTT. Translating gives CASSPFDSDREHGDEEKLFF.

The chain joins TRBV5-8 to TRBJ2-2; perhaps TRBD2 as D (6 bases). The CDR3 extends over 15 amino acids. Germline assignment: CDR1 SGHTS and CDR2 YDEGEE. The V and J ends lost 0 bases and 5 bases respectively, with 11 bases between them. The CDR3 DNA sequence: TGTGCCAGCAGCTTGGCTCGGGGGTGGACCGGGGAGCTGTTTTTT. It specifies CASSLARGWTGELFF.

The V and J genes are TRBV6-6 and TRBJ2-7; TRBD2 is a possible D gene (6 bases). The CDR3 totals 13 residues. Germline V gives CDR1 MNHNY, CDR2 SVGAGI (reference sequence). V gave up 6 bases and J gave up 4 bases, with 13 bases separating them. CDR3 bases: TGTGCCAGCAGGCGGGACGGCGGTTACGAGCAGTACTTC. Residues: CASRRDGGYEQYF.

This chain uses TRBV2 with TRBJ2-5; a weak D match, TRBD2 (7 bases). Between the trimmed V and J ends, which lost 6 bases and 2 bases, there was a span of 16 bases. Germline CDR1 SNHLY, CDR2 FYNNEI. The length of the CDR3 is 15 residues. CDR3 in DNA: TGTGCCAGCAGCCCCGCGGGGGCTCGTCAAGAGACCCAGTACTTC. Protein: CASSPAGARQETQYF.

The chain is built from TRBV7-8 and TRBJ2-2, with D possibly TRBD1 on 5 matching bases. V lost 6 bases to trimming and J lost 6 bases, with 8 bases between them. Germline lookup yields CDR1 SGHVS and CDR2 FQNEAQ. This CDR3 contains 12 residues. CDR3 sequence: CASRQGSGELFF. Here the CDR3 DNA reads TGTGCCAGCAGGCAGGGCTCCGGGGAGCTGTTTTTT.

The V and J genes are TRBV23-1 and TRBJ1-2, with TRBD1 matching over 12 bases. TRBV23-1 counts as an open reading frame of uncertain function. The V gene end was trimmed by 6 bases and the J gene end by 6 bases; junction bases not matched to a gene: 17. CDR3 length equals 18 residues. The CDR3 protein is CASSQVPRGTGGEDGYTF. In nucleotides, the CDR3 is TGCGCCAGCAGCCAGGTCCCTCGTGGGACAGGGGGCGAAGATGGCTACACCTTC.

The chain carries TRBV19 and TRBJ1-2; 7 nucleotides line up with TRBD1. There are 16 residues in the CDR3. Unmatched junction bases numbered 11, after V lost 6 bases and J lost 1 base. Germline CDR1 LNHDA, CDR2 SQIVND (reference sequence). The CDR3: CASRRTGAWINYGYTF. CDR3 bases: TGTGCCAGTAGAAGGACAGGCGCATGGATTAACTATGGCTACACCTTC.

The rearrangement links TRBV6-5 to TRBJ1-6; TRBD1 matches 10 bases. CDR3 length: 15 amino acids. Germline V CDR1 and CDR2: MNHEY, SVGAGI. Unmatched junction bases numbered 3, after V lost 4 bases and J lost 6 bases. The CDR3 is CASSLTGGINSPLHF. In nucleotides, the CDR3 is TGTGCCAGCAGTTTGACAGGGGGCATTAATTCACCCCTCCACTTT.

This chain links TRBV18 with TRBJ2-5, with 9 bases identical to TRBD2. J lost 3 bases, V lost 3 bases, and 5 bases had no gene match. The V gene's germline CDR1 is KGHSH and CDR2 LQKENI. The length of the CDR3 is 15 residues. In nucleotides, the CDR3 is TGTGCCAGCTCACCCAGACTAGCGGAAAAAGAGACCCAGTACTTC. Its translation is CASSPRLAEKETQYF.

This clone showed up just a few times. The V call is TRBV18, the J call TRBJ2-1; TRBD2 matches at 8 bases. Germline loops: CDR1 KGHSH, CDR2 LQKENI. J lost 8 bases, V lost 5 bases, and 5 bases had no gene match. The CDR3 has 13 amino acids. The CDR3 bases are TGTGCCAGCTCATCGGGACTAGACGATGAGCAGTTCTTC. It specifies CASSSGLDDEQFF.

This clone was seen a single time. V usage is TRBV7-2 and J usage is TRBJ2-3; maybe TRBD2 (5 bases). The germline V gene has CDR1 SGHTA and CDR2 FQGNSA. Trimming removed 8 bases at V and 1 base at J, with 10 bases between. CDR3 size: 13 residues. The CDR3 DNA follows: TGTGCCAGCCGTAGGACTGGCACAGATACGCAGTATTTT. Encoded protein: CASRRTGTDTQYF.